This T cell receptor beta chain appears in the sequencing data of a study of T cell clones after liver transplantation. The ends were cut back, 3 bases at V and 1 base at J, with 13 bases in the middle. The CDR3 covers 16 residues. CDR1 is LNHNV and CDR2 is YYDKDF in the germline V gene (reference sequence). The data were produced by immunoSEQ multiplex PCR, yet TCRdb's version contains in-frame clones alone and is incomplete. The data show some 75,000 clones, about four fifths seen once. This clone showed up just a few times. This sample comprised CD4+ T cells from blood, obtained before liver transplant. The source is a human donor who received a liver transplant. The chain is built from TRBV15 and TRBJ1-3; tentatively, D is TRBD1 (6 bases). CDR3 in amino acids: CATSRGTISSGNTIYF. Written as DNA, the CDR3 is TGTGCCACCAGCAGGGGGACAATTTCTTCTGGAAACACCATATATTTT.